This passage covers 14 T cell receptor beta chains from one sample sequenced in a study of cytomegalovirus exposure and HLA in healthy donors. Clones were sequenced by immunoSEQ multiplex PCR, and TCRdb holds only the in-frame ones, with some missing. The table lists roughly 140,000 clones, roughly 92% of them singletons. Input material: PBMCs. These receptors originate from a man younger than 30 in good health and CMV-seronegative.

The CDR3 here is CASSLAGQGTADTQYF. The CDR3 DNA follows: TGCGCCAGCAGCTTAGCGGGACAGGGTACCGCAGATACGCAGTATTTT. This chain connects TRBV5-1 to TRBJ2-3, with TRBD1 matching over 9 bases. J was trimmed by 4 bases and V by 2 bases; bases with no gene match: 8. Germline values: CDR1 SGHRS, CDR2 YFSETQ. The CDR3 runs 16 residues.

This CDR3 is CASSKLSWAGTDTQYF. CDR3 coding DNA: TGTGCCAGCAGCAAACTTTCGTGGGCAGGCACAGATACGCAGTATTTT. The chain has TRBV9 and TRBJ2-3; D is unclear. V was pared by 4 bases and J by 1 base, with 16 bases between. Germline V CDR1 and CDR2: SGDLS, YYNGEE. The CDR3 is 16 residues long.

J is TRBJ2-3 and V is TRBV4-3; D is unclear. The CDR3 covers 15 residues. Trimming took off 0 bases at V and 3 bases at J, with 10 bases between the two ends. Germline CDR1 LGHNA, CDR2 YSLEER. The CDR3 region has the DNA TGCGCCAGCAGCCAAGATCGGGTCGGGACAGATACGCAGTATTTT. Its translation: CASSQDRVGTDTQYF.

V is TRBV11-2 and J is TRBJ2-1, with D tentatively TRBD2 (5 bases). This CDR3 contains 15 residues. V lost 5 bases to trimming and J lost 5 bases, with 16 bases between them. Germline CDR1 SGHAT, CDR2 FQNNGV. Here the CDR3 DNA reads TGTGCCAGCAGCCTAGGGCCCCGGGGAGACAATGAGCAGTTCTTC. Translating it yields CASSLGPRGDNEQFF.

The chain joins TRBV6-1 to TRBJ1-2; D gene uncertain. There are 13 residues in the CDR3. Trimming shortened V by 6 bases and J by 4 bases, and 12 bases separated the two germline ends. Germline CDR1 and CDR2: MNHNS and SASEGT. CDR3 residues: CASRTAGSYGYTF. The CDR3 DNA sequence: TGTGCCAGCAGGACGGCAGGATCCTATGGCTACACCTTC.

The chain combines TRBV10-3 with TRBJ2-7, with D maybe TRBD2 (5 bases). Germline values: CDR1 ENHRY, CDR2 SYGVKD. V gave up 8 bases and J gave up 3 bases, with 14 bases separating them. This CDR3 is built from 13 residues. CDR3 loop: CAIGKEDGYEQYV. The CDR3 nucleotides read TGTGCCATCGGAAAGGAGGACGGCTACGAGCAGTACGTC.

The chain employs TRBV11-2 and TRBJ2-7; tentative D call: TRBD1 (6 bases). V was pared by 5 bases and J by 10 bases, with 18 bases between. Germline V CDR1 and CDR2: SGHAT, FQNNGV. The CDR3 spans 13 residues. DNA for the CDR3: TGTGCCAGCAGCCAGTGGCCAGGGGCGGAACAGTACGTC. Translating it yields CASSQWPGAEQYV.

The chain recombines TRBV10-3 with TRBJ1-2; TRBD1 agrees at 10 bases. Germline assignment: CDR1 ENHRY and CDR2 SYGVKD. The CDR3 is 16 amino acids. The trim removed 2 bases at V and 1 base at J, leaving 4 bases unmatched. CDR3 nucleotide sequence: TGTGCCATCAGTGAGAGGGGGACAGGGGATAACTATGGCTACACCTTC. This sequence encodes CAISERGTGDNYGYTF.

This chain joins TRBV9 and TRBJ2-5; 9 bases are shared with TRBD2. Looked up from germline, CDR1 is SGDLS and CDR2 is YYNGEE. Germline trimming cut 1 base from V and 5 bases from J; bases unmatched to any gene: 3. CDR3 length equals 14 residues. DNA for the CDR3: TGTGCCAGCAGCGTACAGAGCGGGGGGGAGACCCAGTACTTC. It translates to CASSVQSGGETQYF.

The chain uses TRBV19 and TRBJ2-7; 8 bases align to TRBD1. Germline trimming cut 3 bases from V and 7 bases from J; bases unmatched to any gene: 17. The V gene's germline CDR1 is LNHDA and CDR2 SQIVND (reference sequence). There are 17 residues in the CDR3. CDR3 DNA: TGTGCCAGTAGTATCATGCCCGGTAGCAGGGGGCATGGGGAGCAGTACTTC. Protein: CASSIMPGSRGHGEQYF.

CDR3 region: CASSVFPSSSSYNEQFF. The CDR3 bases are TGTGCCAGCAGCGTTTTTCCCAGTAGCAGCTCCTACAATGAGCAGTTCTTC. This chain joins TRBV9 and TRBJ2-1, with D unclear. The CDR3 loop spans 17 amino acids. Trimming took 2 bases from V and 0 from J, leaving 15 bases between them. The germline V gene has CDR1 SGDLS and CDR2 YYNGEE.

V gene TRBV9 combines with J gene TRBJ2-1; 9 bases are shared with TRBD2. The CDR3 is made up of 16 amino acids. Germline CDR1 is SGDLS and CDR2 is YYNGEE. The trim removed 0 bases at V and 4 bases at J, leaving 5 bases unmatched. CDR3 protein: CASSVGSSGGYNEQFF. The CDR3 DNA follows: TGTGCCAGCAGCGTAGGTTCCAGCGGGGGGTACAATGAGCAGTTCTTC.

This sequence joins TRBV27 and TRBJ1-4; D is perhaps TRBD1 (5 bases). The CDR3 is 13 residues long. V was cut by 3 bases and J by 6 bases, with 8 bases left in between. Germline lookup yields CDR1 MNHEY and CDR2 SMNVEV (reference sequence). The CDR3 loop reads CASSFLGDEKLFF. The CDR3 DNA sequence: TGTGCCAGCAGTTTTCTAGGGGATGAAAAACTGTTTTTT.

This clone was seen more than once but under ten times. Different DNA sequences within this sample yield the same CDR3. The rearrangement joins TRBV5-1 to TRBJ2-3, with D maybe TRBD1 (6 bases). V shed 4 bases and J shed 2 bases, with 11 bases lying between them. There are 14 residues in the CDR3. Germline-derived CDR1 and CDR2 are SGHRS and YFSETQ. The CDR3 reads CASSLGQSTDTQYF. The CDR3 nucleotides are TGCGCCAGCAGCCTAGGACAGTCCACAGATACGCAGTATTTT.